This TCR beta chain came from a study of OX40 agonist ivuxolimab in advanced cancers. Study-level information: From about 23 to 85 years was the age range, with a mean of around 60 years, and approximately 80% were male. Partial responses occurred in Three dose-escalation patients, one with hepatocellular carcinoma and two with cutaneous melanoma. Whole-study findings and limits: Averaging showed that CD8+ T cells had more expanded clones than CD4+ did. Not determined was the antigen specificity of the expanded peripheral T cells.

For this clone: Its cognate antigen is unknown.

Measured with immunoSEQ multiplex PCR; TCRdb has only the in-frame clones, and not every one. The sample carries tens of thousands of clones, around 90% recorded once. The germline V and J ends were trimmed by 2 bases and 2 bases, with 15 bases remaining between them. This CDR3 region has 16 residues. The V gene's germline CDR1 is MNHNS and CDR2 SASEGT. The clonotype comes from an adult with an advanced solid tumor such as melanoma, head and neck, liver or kidney cancer. Sequenced here: CD4+ or CD8+ T cells sorted from blood, sampled in a trial of the OX40 agonist ivuxolimab. The gene calls are TRBV6-1 and TRBJ2-5; maybe TRBD1 (6 bases). CDR3 sequence reads: CASSETGMALQETQYF. The CDR3 nucleotides read TGTGCCAGCAGTGAAACAGGGATGGCCCTGCAAGAGACCCAGTACTTC.